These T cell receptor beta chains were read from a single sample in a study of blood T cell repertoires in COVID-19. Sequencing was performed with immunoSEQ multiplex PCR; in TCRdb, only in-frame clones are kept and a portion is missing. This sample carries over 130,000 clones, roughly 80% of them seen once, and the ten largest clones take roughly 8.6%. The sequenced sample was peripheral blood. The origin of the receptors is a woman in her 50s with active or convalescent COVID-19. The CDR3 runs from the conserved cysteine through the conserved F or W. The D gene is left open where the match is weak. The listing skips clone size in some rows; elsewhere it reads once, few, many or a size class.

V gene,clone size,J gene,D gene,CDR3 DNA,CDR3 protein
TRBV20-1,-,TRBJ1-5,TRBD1,TGCAGTGCTAGTACAGGGGGGGATCAGCCCCAGCATTTT,CSASTGGDQPQHF
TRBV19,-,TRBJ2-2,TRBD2,TGTGCCAGTAGTATGGCGACTAGCGGTACCGGGGAGCTGTTTTTT,CASSMATSGTGELFF
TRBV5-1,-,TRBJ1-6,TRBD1,TGCGCCAGCAGCTTGCCAGGGACAGGTGTTAATTCACCCCTCCACTTT,CASSLPGTGVNSPLHF
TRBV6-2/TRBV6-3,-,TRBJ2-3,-,TGTGCCAGCAGCCCTGTACAAGTGGCGGGGCCTACCCATACGCAGTATTTT,CASSPVQVAGPTHTQYF
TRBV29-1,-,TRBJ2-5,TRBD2,TGCAGCGTTGAGAGGACTAGCGGGAAGACCCAGTACTTC,CSVERTSGKTQYF
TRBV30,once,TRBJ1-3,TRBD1,TGTGCCTGGAGTTCGGGACAGGGGATCTCTGGAAACACCATATATTTT,CAWSSGQGISGNTIYF
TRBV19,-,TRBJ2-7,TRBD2,TGTGCCAGTAGTACACTAGCGGGAGGGCCGAACGAGCAGTACTTC,CASSTLAGGPNEQYF
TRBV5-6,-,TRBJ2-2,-,TGTGCCAGCAGCCTACAGTACCAGAACACCGGGGAGCTGTTTTTT,CASSLQYQNTGELFF
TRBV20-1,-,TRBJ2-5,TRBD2,TGCAGTGCTAGTAAGACGGGGGGGCCTAGGGAGACCCAGTACTTC,CSASKTGGPRETQYF
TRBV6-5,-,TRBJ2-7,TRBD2,TGTGCCAGCAGTACTCGCGGGAGGGCCGGCTCCGAGCAGTACTTC,CASSTRGRAGSEQYF
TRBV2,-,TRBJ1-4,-,TGTGCCAGCAGGGCACAGGGCCCAAGTGAAAAACTGTTTTTT,CASRAQGPSEKLFF
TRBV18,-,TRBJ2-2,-,TGTGCCAGCTCATTCTATCGGGGGGAGCTGTTTTTT,CASSFYRGELFF
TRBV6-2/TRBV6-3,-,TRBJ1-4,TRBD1,TGTGCCAGCAGTGGACAGGCGAATGAAAAACTGTTTTTT,CASSGQANEKLFF
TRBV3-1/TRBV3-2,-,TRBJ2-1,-,TGTGCCAGCAGCCAAGCAGAGGGCAATGAGCAGTTCTTC,CASSQAEGNEQFF
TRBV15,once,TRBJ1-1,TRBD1,TGTGCCACCAGCAGGTTGACAGGGTTGAACACTGAAGCTTTCTTT,CATSRLTGLNTEAFF
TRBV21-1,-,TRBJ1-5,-,TGTGCCAACACGGGACTGAGAAATCAGCCCCAGCATTTT,CANTGLRNQPQHF
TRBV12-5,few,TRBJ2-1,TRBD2,TGTGCTAGTGGTTTGAAAAGCGGTGGGGGACTAGCGGGAGACCCCTCCTACAATGAGCAGTTCTTC,CASGLKSGGGLAGDPSYNEQFF
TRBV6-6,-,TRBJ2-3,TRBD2,TGTGCCAGCGAGATAGCGGGGGCCCTTGATACGCAGTATTTT,CASEIAGALDTQYF